Below, 29 T cell receptor beta chains from the same sample are listed, as sequenced in a study of cytomegalovirus exposure and HLA in healthy donors. Profiled with immunoSEQ multiplex PCR; TCRdb holds only in-frame clones, not every one. The table records 150,000 to 200,000 clones, 86% of them present only once. Sequencing was performed on PBMCs. The receptors stem from a woman between 18 and 29 years old in good health and CMV-seronegative.

V is TRBV14 and J is TRBJ1-1; D is unresolved. With 2 bases removed from V and 6 bases from J, the gap between germline ends came to 10 bases. The CDR3 consists of 13 residues. Per germline, CDR1 SGHDN and CDR2 FVKESK. The DNA of the CDR3 is TGTGCCAGCAGCCAATCCCCGAGCCCTGAAGCTTTCTTT. Its translation is CASSQSPSPEAFF.

CDR3 coding DNA: TGTGCCAGCAGTTCGACGGGACAGGTTTTCTTTAGCAATCAGCCCCAGCATTTT. Encoded protein: CASSSTGQVFFSNQPQHF. V usage is TRBV27 and J usage is TRBJ1-5; 8 bases match TRBD1. CDR3 length: 18 residues. In germline, CDR1 is MNHEY, CDR2 SMNVEV (reference sequence). V was clipped by 4 bases and J by 0 bases; unmatched bases: 11.

The chain recombines TRBV29-1 with TRBJ1-2; 7 bases match TRBD1. CDR1 and CDR2 (germline): SQVTM, ANQGSEA. J lost 8 bases, V lost 3 bases, and 15 bases had no gene match. The CDR3 is 15 amino acids. In nucleotides, the CDR3 is TGCAGCGTTGAGTTTCTGAACAGGGGAATGGGGGGCTACACCTTC. Residues: CSVEFLNRGMGGYTF.

The chain employs TRBV9 and TRBJ1-1, with D hard to call. Trimming shortened V by 0 bases and J by 0 bases, and 6 bases separated the two germline ends. Germline loops: CDR1 SGDLS, CDR2 YYNGEE. This CDR3 spans 14 amino acids. The CDR3 is CASSVGLLNTEAFF. CDR3 sequence (DNA): TGTGCCAGCAGCGTAGGACTCTTGAACACTGAAGCTTTCTTT.

The J gene is TRBJ2-2, the V gene TRBV29-1; D is perhaps TRBD2 (5 bases). CDR3 length equals 13 residues. Looked up from germline, CDR1 is SQVTM and CDR2 is ANQGSEA. The CDR3 region is CSSLDFDTGELFF. CDR3 nucleotides: TGCAGTAGCTTGGACTTCGACACCGGGGAGCTGTTTTTT.

This clone has only a few counts. The chain recombines TRBV14 with TRBJ2-5, with D possibly TRBD2 on 6 matching bases. V dropped 4 bases and J dropped 1 base, with 13 bases sitting between them. CDR3 length equals 15 residues. CDR1 is SGHDN and CDR2 is FVKESK in the germline V gene. CDR3 coding DNA: TGTGCCAGCAGCCTCCTTGGCGGGGCCCAAGAGACCCAGTACTTC. Protein: CASSLLGGAQETQYF.

The chain has TRBV15 and TRBJ1-1; D is undetermined. This CDR3 contains 13 residues. With 7 bases removed from V and 2 bases from J, the gap between germline ends came to 11 bases. In germline, CDR1 is LNHNV, CDR2 YYDKDF (reference sequence). The CDR3 protein is CATTRSRNTEAFF. The CDR3 nucleotides are TGTGCCACCACACGGAGTAGAAACACTGAAGCTTTCTTT.

V usage is TRBV13 and J usage is TRBJ1-1; no clear D gene. The CDR3 length is 13 residues. Per the germline V gene, CDR1 is PRHDT and CDR2 is FYEKMQ (reference sequence). Trimming cost V 5 bases and J 12 bases, with 19 bases left between them. This CDR3 reads CASSGPADGGPFF. DNA for the CDR3: TGTGCCAGCAGCGGACCTGCAGACGGAGGTCCTTTCTTT.

This clone was picked up one time. The chain employs TRBV6-5 and TRBJ1-5; 8 nucleotides align to TRBD1. CDR1 and CDR2 from the germline V gene are MNHEY and SVGAGI. The CDR3 runs 15 residues. J lost 2 bases, V lost 6 bases, and 6 bases had no gene match. DNA of the CDR3: TGTGCCAGCAGGCAAACAGGGGGAGGCAATCAGCCCCAGCATTTT. Translating gives CASRQTGGGNQPQHF.

This clone appeared a few times. The V gene is TRBV23-1, the J gene TRBJ1-2; a weak D match, TRBD1 (6 bases). TRBV23-1 is marked as an open reading frame, function uncertain. The CDR3 consists of 14 residues. V was trimmed by 0 bases and J by 7 bases, leaving 12 bases between them. CDR3 sequence reads: CASSQSDRQLGYTF. In nucleotides, the CDR3 is TGCGCCAGCAGTCAATCCGACAGGCAACTTGGCTACACCTTC.

This clone was seen once. CDR3 in amino acids: CASKEQLGGWGATDTQYF. Here the CDR3 DNA reads TGTGCCAGCAAGGAACAGTTGGGGGGGTGGGGGGCCACAGATACGCAGTATTTT. The chain employs TRBV27 and TRBJ2-3, with D maybe TRBD2 (7 bases). In germline, CDR1 is MNHEY, CDR2 SMNVEV (reference sequence). This CDR3 is 18 amino acids long. Trimming took 7 bases from V and 2 from J, leaving 25 bases between them.

The CDR3 DNA follows: TGTGCCAGCAGCCCAAGGACAGGGGGGAACACTGAAGCTTTCTTT. Its translation: CASSPRTGGNTEAFF. The chain carries TRBV14 and TRBJ1-1; 10 positions agree with TRBD1. Trimming cost V 4 bases and J 1 base; bases outside gene matches: 3. The germline CDR1 and CDR2 sequences are SGHDN and FVKESK. The CDR3 runs to 15 residues.

The chain couples TRBV10-2 to TRBJ2-7, with TRBD2 identical over 11 bases. The V segment lost 11 bases and the J segment 2 bases; nucleotides outside the gene matches: 11. CDR3 length: 15 amino acids. Germline CDR1 WSHSY, CDR2 SAAADI. The CDR3 loop is CAATASSGGTYEQYF. CDR3 DNA sequence: TGCGCCGCAACGGCGTCTAGCGGGGGGACCTACGAGCAGTACTTC.

The CDR3 region has the DNA TGTGCCTGGAGTCCCGGACAGGTCAATCAGCCCCAGCATTTT. The encoded protein is CAWSPGQVNQPQHF. V is TRBV30 and J is TRBJ1-5, with 7 bases matching TRBD1. This CDR3 has 14 amino acids. Looked up from germline, CDR1 is GTSNPN and CDR2 is SVGIG (reference sequence). The V and J ends lost 2 bases and 3 bases, in that order; junction bases with no gene match: 4.

The chain has TRBV6-1 and TRBJ1-5; tentatively, D is TRBD1 (6 bases). Trimming removed 0 bases from V and 4 bases from J, with 16 bases in between. Germline V CDR1 and CDR2: MNHNS, SASEGT. The CDR3 length is 17 residues. The CDR3: CASSEAGGRGGNQPQHF. CDR3 in DNA: TGTGCCAGCAGTGAAGCTGGAGGCAGGGGTGGTAATCAGCCCCAGCATTTT.

The V gene is TRBV5-1, the J gene TRBJ2-1; tentatively, D is TRBD2 (5 bases). The CDR3 spans 14 residues. CDR1 SGHRS and CDR2 YFSETQ come from the germline V gene. Trimming removed 2 bases at V and 7 bases at J, with 13 bases between. The CDR3 sequence: CASSLGWELNEQFF. The CDR3 DNA is TGCGCCAGCAGCTTAGGCTGGGAGTTGAATGAGCAGTTCTTC. Complete variable domain (other parts from reference TRBV5-1 and TRBJ2-1): KAGVTQTPRYLIKTRGQQVTLSCSPISGHRSVSWYQQTPGQGLQFLFEYFSETQRNKGNFPGRFSGRQFSNSRSEMNVSTLELGDSALYLCASSLGWELNEQFFGPGTRLTVL.

CDR3: CASSPRTPRVSSNTEAFF. The CDR3 DNA sequence: TGTGCCAGCTCACCACGTACACCCAGGGTGAGTTCGAACACTGAAGCTTTCTTT. The chain couples TRBV18 to TRBJ1-1; possibly TRBD1 for D (5 bases). Germline V gene data show CDR1 as KGHSH and CDR2 as LQKENI. The V gene lost 1 base and the J gene lost 1 base, with 19 bases spanning the gap. CDR3 length equals 18 residues.

The rearrangement links TRBV4-2 to TRBJ1-1; maybe TRBD1 (6 bases). The CDR3 runs to 15 residues. Germline V gene lookup returns CDR1 LGHNA and CDR2 YNFKEQ. The ends were cut back, 0 bases at V and 4 bases at J, with 12 bases in the middle. In nucleotides, the CDR3 is TGTGCCAGCAGCCAAGATCTTGGGACAACCACTGAAGCTTTCTTT. Its protein is CASSQDLGTTTEAFF.

The sample holds a few counts of this clone. The genes are TRBV7-9 and TRBJ2-7; TRBD1 agrees at 10 bases. The germline V gene encodes CDR1 SEHNR and CDR2 FQNEAQ (reference sequence). The length of the CDR3 is 14 residues. Trimming removed 5 bases from V and 2 bases from J; junction bases left unmatched: 3. The CDR3 region has the DNA TGTGCCAGCAGCCGGACAGGGGGACCCTACGAGCAGTACTTC. Amino acid sequence: CASSRTGGPYEQYF. Complete variable domain (other parts from reference TRBV7-9 and TRBJ2-7): DTGVSQNPRHKITKRGQNVTFRCDPISEHNRLYWYRQTLGQGPEFLTYFQNEAQLEKSRLLSDRFSAERPKGSFSTLEIQRTEQGDSAMYLCASSRTGGPYEQYFGPGTRLTVT.

This clone was recorded only once. The chain uses TRBV9 and TRBJ1-2; possibly TRBD1 for D (5 bases). V was trimmed by 4 bases and J by 8 bases, leaving 12 bases between them. This CDR3 has 12 residues. CDR1 and CDR2 from the germline V gene are SGDLS and YYNGEE. As DNA, the CDR3 is TGTGCCAGCAGCAGAGCAGGGTACGGCTACACCTTC. Its protein is CASSRAGYGYTF.

The genes are TRBV2 and TRBJ1-5; D is undetermined. The CDR3 loop spans 15 amino acids. Trimming removed 6 bases at V and 0 bases at J, with 12 bases between. Germline-derived CDR1 and CDR2 are SNHLY and FYNNEI. CDR3 in amino acids: CASSADGLSNQPQHF. The DNA for the CDR3 is TGTGCCAGCAGCGCCGACGGACTTAGCAATCAGCCCCAGCATTTT. Full variable domain (outside the CDR3, taken from reference TRBV2 and TRBJ1-5): EPEVTQTPSHQVTQMGQEVILRCVPISNHLYFYWYRQILGQKVEFLVSFYNNEISEKSEIFDDQFSVERPDGSNFTLKIRSTKLEDSAMYFCASSADGLSNQPQHFGDGTRLSIL.

The rearrangement links TRBV4-1 to TRBJ1-5; D not certain. V shed 0 bases and J shed 2 bases, with 23 bases lying between them. Germline V gene lookup returns CDR1 MGHRA and CDR2 YSYEKL. This CDR3 is built from 20 residues. CDR3 DNA: TGCGCCAGCAGCCAAGATAACCAGGAGGTTTACGTTCGGGGCAATCAGCCCCAGCATTTT. It codes for CASSQDNQEVYVRGNQPQHF.

The count of this clone is one. The V gene is TRBV5-6, the J gene TRBJ1-1; no firm D call. CDR3 length: 18 residues. V was trimmed by 0 bases and J by 0 bases, leaving 18 bases between them. CDR1 is SGHDT and CDR2 is YYEEEE in the germline V gene. The CDR3, as DNA: TGTGCCAGCAGCTTGGGCCTAGATAATTGGTCGATGAACACTGAAGCTTTCTTT. Its protein product is CASSLGLDNWSMNTEAFF.

The V and J genes are TRBV19 and TRBJ2-3, with 11 bases that match TRBD2. Trimming at V came to 2 bases and at J to 3 bases, leaving 7 bases not matched to a gene. The CDR3 loop spans 17 amino acids. Germline V lookup: CDR1 LNHDA, CDR2 SQIVND (reference sequence). CDR3 sequence: CASSILAGGPLTDTQYF. CDR3 nucleotides: TGTGCCAGTAGTATACTAGCGGGGGGCCCCCTAACAGATACGCAGTATTTT.

This chain links TRBV19 with TRBJ1-1, with D tentatively TRBD1 (5 bases). The CDR3 is made up of 14 amino acids. CDR1 is LNHDA and CDR2 is SQIVND in the germline V gene (reference sequence). Trimming took 0 bases from V and 10 from J, leaving 15 bases between them. CDR3 nucleotides: TGTGCCAGTAGTATAGATGGTTCAGGGATTGGAGCTTTCTTT. It codes for CASSIDGSGIGAFF.

The chain uses TRBV6-1 and TRBJ1-1; D is uncertain. CDR1 is MNHNS, CDR2 SASEGT, per germline. The V end lost 0 bases, the J end lost 6 bases, and 11 bases lay between the germline ends. The CDR3 extends over 14 amino acids. CDR3 protein: CASSEAGRRPEAFF. The CDR3 DNA sequence: TGTGCCAGCAGTGAAGCCGGCAGGAGGCCTGAAGCTTTCTTT.

This chain connects TRBV5-1 to TRBJ2-7; D may be TRBD1 (6 bases). The CDR3 extends over 15 amino acids. Germline CDR1 SGHRS, CDR2 YFSETQ. Deletions cut 4 bases from V and 7 bases from J, with 21 bases between. The CDR3 bases are TGCGCCAGCAGCCCAAACCCCGGACAGTCTGGGGAGCAGTACTTC. Translation: CASSPNPGQSGEQYF.

The V and J genes are TRBV19 and TRBJ1-1; TRBD1 matches at 12 bases. CDR3 length: 17 residues. CDR1 and CDR2 (germline): LNHDA, SQIVND (reference sequence). V lost 7 bases to trimming and J lost 4 bases; unmatched junction nucleotides: 13. The CDR3 loop is CASTPTGTGGAGTEAFF. The DNA for the CDR3 is TGTGCCAGTACCCCGACCGGGACAGGGGGCGCAGGCACTGAAGCTTTCTTT.

This clone appeared a single time. The chain has TRBV4-3 and TRBJ2-3, with 10 bases fitting TRBD2. With V trimmed by 1 base and J by 0 bases, 1 base remained unmatched. The CDR3 runs to 16 residues. The germline gives CDR1 LGHNA, CDR2 YSLEER. DNA of the CDR3: TGCGCCAGCAGCCAAGCTAGCGGGAGAAGCACAGATACGCAGTATTTT. Encoded protein: CASSQASGRSTDTQYF.